This passage covers 20 T cell receptor beta chains from one sample sequenced in a study of cytomegalovirus exposure and HLA in healthy donors (dated by TCRdb to 2017 to 2019). The library was produced with the immunoSEQ multiplex PCR assay. For the multiplex PCR, a mixture combining 60 forward primers for TCR Vbeta segments and 13 reverse primers for TCR Jbeta segments was used. Held by TCRdb, this immuneACCESS table contains in-frame sequences only and omits some clones. Under half of the omission traces to an unresolved V gene where checked; the cause of the rest is unknown. This sample has about 120,000 clones in its table, and 81% of those were observed once. The top ten hold 2% to 2.5% of the sample. Specimen: PBMCs. All receptors come from a woman aged 40-49 years in good health and CMV-seronegative.

The J gene is TRBJ2-1, the V gene TRBV11-2, with no clear D. V lost 1 base to trimming and J lost 0 bases, with 10 bases between them. Germline V gene data show CDR1 as SGHAT and CDR2 as FQNNGV. This CDR3 spans 16 amino acids. The CDR3 DNA sequence: TGTGCCAGCAGCTTAGTTCCCGGTGACTCCTACAATGAGCAGTTCTTC. Protein product: CASSLVPGDSYNEQFF.

V and J are TRBV27 and TRBJ2-6, with TRBD1 as a possible D gene (6 bases). CDR3 length equals 18 residues. Looked up from germline, CDR1 is MNHEY and CDR2 is SMNVEV (reference sequence). Between the trimmed V and J ends, which lost 3 bases and 0 bases, there was a span of 15 bases. This chain's CDR3 is CASSFLATGLSGANVLTF. The DNA of the CDR3 is TGTGCCAGCAGTTTTCTGGCGACAGGACTCTCTGGGGCCAACGTCCTGACTTTC.

This clone was found a few times. The V call is TRBV19, the J call TRBJ1-5, with TRBD1 matching 9 bases. Losses at the gene ends were 4 bases for V and 6 bases for J; bases not matched to a gene: 4. The CDR3 consists of 14 residues. From germline, CDR1 is LNHDA and CDR2 SQIVND (reference sequence). The CDR3 nucleotides are TGTGCCAGTAGTACCCGGGACAGGGCTCAGCCCCAGCATTTT. Encoded protein: CASSTRDRAQPQHF. Using reference TRBV19 and TRBJ1-5 for the parts outside the CDR3, the full variable domain is DGGITQSPKYLFRKEGQNVTLSCEQNLNHDAMYWYRQDPGQGLRLIYYSQIVNDFQKGDIAEGYSVSREKKESFPLTVTSAQKNPTAFYLCASSTRDRAQPQHFGDGTRLSIL.

This rearrangement joins TRBV25-1 to TRBJ2-1, with D perhaps matching TRBD2 (6 bases). The CDR3 consists of 18 residues. Germline V gene data show CDR1 as MGHDK and CDR2 as SYGVNS. Trimming removed 1 base from V and 5 bases from J, with 21 bases in between. The CDR3 here is CASSESIFSGGTNNEQFF. Written as DNA, the CDR3 is TGTGCCAGCAGTGAATCAATTTTTTCGGGCGGGACCAACAATGAGCAGTTCTTC. The entire variable domain, with the rest obtained from reference TRBV25-1 and TRBJ2-1, is as follows: EADIYQTPRYLVIGTGKKITLECSQTMGHDKMYWYQQDPGMELHLIHYSYGVNSTEKGDLSSESTVSRIRTEHFPLTLESARPSHTSQYLCASSESIFSGGTNNEQFFGPGTRLTVL.

J is TRBJ2-3 and V is TRBV7-3; the D is unclear. Germline lookup yields CDR1 SGHTA and CDR2 FQGTGA. The CDR3 consists of 14 residues. Trimming stripped 1 base from V and 0 bases from J, with 5 bases between. The CDR3 DNA follows: TGTGCCAGCAGCTTAAGGGCCAGCACAGATACGCAGTATTTT. This translates into CASSLRASTDTQYF.

This clone was counted a few times. CDR3 DNA: TGTGCCTGGAGTCCACGGAGAAACACTGAAGCTTTCTTT. The encoded protein is CAWSPRRNTEAFF. The chain couples TRBV30 to TRBJ1-1, with D unresolved. V was shortened by 2 bases and J by 2 bases, with 9 bases between the two germline ends. This CDR3 has 13 residues. Germline V gene data show CDR1 as GTSNPN and CDR2 as SVGIG (reference sequence).

There are a few counts of this clone. The V and J genes are TRBV18 and TRBJ2-6, with TRBD1 matching over 7 bases. Germline V gives CDR1 KGHSH, CDR2 LQKENI. The trim removed 3 bases at V and 2 bases at J, leaving 4 bases unmatched. CDR3 length equals 16 residues. The CDR3 here is CASSPDRRTGANVLTF. CDR3 DNA: TGTGCCAGCTCACCGGACAGGCGGACTGGGGCCAACGTCCTGACTTTC.

This clone was observed once. The rearrangement links TRBV19 to TRBJ2-7; a weak D match, TRBD1 (5 bases). The germline V and J ends were trimmed by 6 bases and 3 bases, with 9 bases remaining between them. The CDR3 covers 12 residues. Germline V CDR1 and CDR2: LNHDA, SQIVND (reference sequence). The CDR3, as DNA: TGTGCCAGTAGCTACACAGGCTACGAGCAGTACTTC. Protein sequence: CASSYTGYEQYF.

V and J are TRBV6-5 and TRBJ2-1; 11 bases are a match to TRBD2. CDR1 is MNHEY, CDR2 SVGAGI, per germline. V was clipped by 6 bases and J by 6 bases; unmatched bases: 7. The CDR3 totals 15 residues. This chain's CDR3 is CASRRLAGGFNEQFF. The CDR3 DNA reads TGTGCCAGCAGAAGATTAGCGGGGGGGTTCAATGAGCAGTTCTTC.

This chain joins TRBV2 and TRBJ2-3; possible D gene TRBD2, 5 bases. The CDR3 runs 15 residues. Germline CDR1 reads SNHLY; CDR2 reads FYNNEI. V was shortened by 5 bases and J by 2 bases, with 14 bases between the two germline ends. The chain's CDR3 is CASSILALVTDTQYF. In DNA form, the CDR3 reads TGTGCCAGCAGTATCCTAGCTCTCGTCACAGATACGCAGTATTTT.

The chain recombines TRBV7-9 with TRBJ2-3; 12 nucleotides agree with TRBD2. Germline V gene sequence: CDR1 SEHNR, CDR2 FQNEAQ (reference sequence). CDR3 length: 16 residues. V dropped 5 bases and J dropped 0; count of bases not matched to a gene: 3. CDR3 loop: CASSQGTSGSTDTQYF. CDR3 sequence (DNA): TGTGCCAGCAGCCAGGGGACTAGCGGGAGCACAGATACGCAGTATTTT.

The rearrangement joins TRBV7-2 to TRBJ2-7, with 8 bases matching TRBD2. With V trimmed by 2 bases and J by 7 bases, 4 bases remained unmatched. This CDR3 contains 13 residues. The germline V gene encodes CDR1 SGHTA and CDR2 FQGNSA. The CDR3 DNA is TGTGCCAGCAGCTTAATGGGACTAGAGGAGCAGTACTTC. It yields the protein CASSLMGLEEQYF.

This chain joins TRBV19 and TRBJ1-1; D call uncertain. Germline-derived CDR1 and CDR2 are LNHDA and SQIVND (reference sequence). The CDR3 runs to 15 residues. Trimming took off 6 bases at V and 0 bases at J, with 14 bases between the two ends. The chain's CDR3 is CASRVPQRVNTEAFF. DNA for the CDR3: TGTGCCAGTAGAGTACCACAACGGGTGAACACTGAAGCTTTCTTT.

The chain recombines TRBV7-8 with TRBJ1-2, with 11 bases fitting TRBD1. Germline V gene sequence: CDR1 SGHVS, CDR2 FQNEAQ. V was clipped by 2 bases and J by 10 bases; unmatched bases: 18. CDR3 length: 18 amino acids. The CDR3 protein is CASSLSAVIVGQGAPYTF. CDR3 nucleotides: TGTGCCAGCAGCTTATCTGCTGTTATCGTAGGACAGGGGGCCCCCTACACCTTC.

The CDR3 DNA is TGTGCCAGCAGCGTCTCTAGCGGGACTTACAATGAGCAGTTCTTC. This codes for CASSVSSGTYNEQFF. The gene calls are TRBV7-2 and TRBJ2-1; 9 nucleotides agree with TRBD2. Germline loops: CDR1 SGHTA, CDR2 FQGNSA. The CDR3 loop spans 15 amino acids. Germline trimming cut 5 bases from V and 4 bases from J; bases unmatched to any gene: 6. The whole variable domain, filled in from reference TRBV7-2 and TRBJ2-1, reads GAGVSQSPSNKVTEKGKDVELRCDPISGHTALYWYRQSLGQGLEFLIYFQGNSAPDKSGLPSDRFSAERTGGSVSTLTIQRTQQEDSAVYLCASSVSSGTYNEQFFGPGTRLTVL.

The chain carries TRBV5-4 and TRBJ1-1, with D possibly matching TRBD1 (6 bases). Germline V gene data show CDR1 as SGHNT and CDR2 as YYREEE (reference sequence). The CDR3 covers 14 residues. Trimming removed 1 base from V and 1 base from J, with 8 bases in between. CDR3 region: CASSLSGANTEAFF. CDR3 nucleotide sequence: TGTGCCAGCAGCTTGTCAGGGGCGAACACTGAAGCTTTCTTT.

This rearrangement joins TRBV7-6 to TRBJ1-2; D uncertain. The V gene lost 4 bases and the J gene lost 0 bases, with 12 bases spanning the gap. The germline V gene has CDR1 SGHVS and CDR2 FNYEAQ. The CDR3 runs to 15 residues. The CDR3 sequence is CASSSQIGTNYGYTF. The DNA of the CDR3 is TGTGCCAGCAGCTCTCAGATTGGCACTAACTATGGCTACACCTTC.

DNA of the CDR3: TGTGCCAGCAGTCAGGCGAGGGGGCCGAGTGTGTTCTTC. This codes for CASSQARGPSVFF. This chain joins TRBV27 and TRBJ2-1; 7 bases line up with TRBD1. With 5 bases clipped from V and 15 bases from J, the junction kept 13 bases outside the gene matches. The CDR3 extends over 13 amino acids. Germline V gene data show CDR1 as MNHEY and CDR2 as SMNVEV (reference sequence).

The chain carries TRBV5-6 and TRBJ2-2, with D perhaps TRBD1 (5 bases). This CDR3 contains 15 residues. Looked up from germline, CDR1 is SGHDT and CDR2 is YYEEEE. The V end lost 0 bases, the J end lost 3 bases, and 9 bases lay between the germline ends. DNA of the CDR3: TGTGCCAGCAGCTTGGTTCAGGGTGACACCGGGGAGCTGTTTTTT. Protein: CASSLVQGDTGELFF.

This chain links TRBV19 with TRBJ2-1; TRBD2 matches at 8 bases. Germline CDR1 LNHDA, CDR2 SQIVND (reference sequence). The length of the CDR3 is 16 residues. V trimming: 6 bases; J trimming: 8 bases; junction bases outside the gene matches: 15. The CDR3 loop is CASSTIRGGVRDEQFF. The CDR3 coding sequence is TGTGCCAGTAGCACAATCCGGGGGGGGGTGCGCGATGAGCAGTTCTTC. The full variable domain, its missing parts supplied by reference TRBV19 and TRBJ2-1, is DGGITQSPKYLFRKEGQNVTLSCEQNLNHDAMYWYRQDPGQGLRLIYYSQIVNDFQKGDIAEGYSVSREKKESFPLTVTSAQKNPTAFYLCASSTIRGGVRDEQFFGPGTRLTVL.